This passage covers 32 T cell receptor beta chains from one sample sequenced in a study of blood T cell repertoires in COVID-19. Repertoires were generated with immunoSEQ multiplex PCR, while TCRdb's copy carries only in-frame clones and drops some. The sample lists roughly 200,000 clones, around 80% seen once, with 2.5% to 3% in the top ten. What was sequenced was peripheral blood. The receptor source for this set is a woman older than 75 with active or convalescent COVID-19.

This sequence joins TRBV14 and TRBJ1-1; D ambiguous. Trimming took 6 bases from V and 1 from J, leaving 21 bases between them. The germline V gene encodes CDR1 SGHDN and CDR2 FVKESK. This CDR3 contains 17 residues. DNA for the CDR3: TGTGCCAGCAGTAAGGGTCTTAGGTCGGGGTCGAACACTGAAGCTTTCTTT. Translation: CASSKGLRSGSNTEAFF. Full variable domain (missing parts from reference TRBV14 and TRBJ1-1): EAGVTQFPSHSVIEKGQTVTLRCDPISGHDNLYWYRRVMGKEIKFLLHFVKESKQDESGMPNNRFLAERTGGTYSTLKVQPAELEDSGVYFCASSKGLRSGSNTEAFFGQGTRLTVV.

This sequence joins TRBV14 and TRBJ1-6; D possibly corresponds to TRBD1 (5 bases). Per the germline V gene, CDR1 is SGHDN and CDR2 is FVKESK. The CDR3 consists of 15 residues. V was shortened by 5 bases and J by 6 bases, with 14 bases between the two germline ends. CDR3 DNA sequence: TGTGCCAGCAGCATACGGCGGGACCTTAATTCACCCCTCCACTTT. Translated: CASSIRRDLNSPLHF. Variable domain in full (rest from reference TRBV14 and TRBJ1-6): EAGVTQFPSHSVIEKGQTVTLRCDPISGHDNLYWYRRVMGKEIKFLLHFVKESKQDESGMPNNRFLAERTGGTYSTLKVQPAELEDSGVYFCASSIRRDLNSPLHFGNGTRLTVT.

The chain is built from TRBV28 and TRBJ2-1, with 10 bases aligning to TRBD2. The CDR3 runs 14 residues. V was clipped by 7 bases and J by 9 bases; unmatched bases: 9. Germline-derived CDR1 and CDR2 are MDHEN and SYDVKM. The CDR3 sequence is CASTIGGLAVEQFF. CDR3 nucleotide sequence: TGTGCCAGCACCATAGGTGGACTAGCGGTTGAGCAGTTCTTC.

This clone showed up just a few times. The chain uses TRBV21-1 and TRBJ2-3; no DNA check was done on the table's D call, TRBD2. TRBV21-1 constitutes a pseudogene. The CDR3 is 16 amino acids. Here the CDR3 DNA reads TGTGCCAGCAGCATAGAGAGGCGGCCTAGCACAGATACGCAGTATTTT. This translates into CASSIERRPSTDTQYF.

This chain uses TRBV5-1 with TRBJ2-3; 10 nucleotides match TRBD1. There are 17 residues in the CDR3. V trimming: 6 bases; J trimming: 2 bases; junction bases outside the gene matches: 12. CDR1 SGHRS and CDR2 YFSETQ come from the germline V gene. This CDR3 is CASTVSGQGVNTDTQYF. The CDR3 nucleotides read TGCGCCAGCACCGTATCAGGACAGGGGGTCAACACAGATACGCAGTATTTT.

DNA for the CDR3: TGTGCCAGCAGTGAAGCGCCTCGCAGTAAATACACCGGGGAGCTGTTTTTT. Its translation: CASSEAPRSKYTGELFF. The chain recombines TRBV6-1 with TRBJ2-2; D is uncertain. Germline V gene sequence: CDR1 MNHNS, CDR2 SASEGT. The length of the CDR3 is 17 residues. V lost 0 bases and J 3 bases, leaving 14 bases between the germline ends.

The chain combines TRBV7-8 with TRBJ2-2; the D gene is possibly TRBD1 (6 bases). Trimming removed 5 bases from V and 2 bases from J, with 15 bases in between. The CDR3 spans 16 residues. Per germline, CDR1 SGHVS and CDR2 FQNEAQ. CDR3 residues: CASSLFGQLNTGELFF. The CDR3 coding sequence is TGTGCCAGCAGCCTATTCGGACAGTTAAACACCGGGGAGCTGTTTTTT.

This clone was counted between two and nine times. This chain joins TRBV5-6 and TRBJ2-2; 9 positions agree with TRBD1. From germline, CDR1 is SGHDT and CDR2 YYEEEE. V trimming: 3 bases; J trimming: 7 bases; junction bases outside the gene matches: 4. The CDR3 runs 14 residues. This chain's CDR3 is CASSSGQGGGELFF. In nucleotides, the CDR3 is TGTGCCAGCAGCTCGGGACAGGGAGGCGGGGAGCTGTTTTTT.

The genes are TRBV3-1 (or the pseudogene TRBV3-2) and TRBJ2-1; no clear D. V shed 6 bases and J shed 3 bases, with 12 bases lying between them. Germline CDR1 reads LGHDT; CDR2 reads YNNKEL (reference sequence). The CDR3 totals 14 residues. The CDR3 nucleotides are TGTGCCAGCAGACTGACAACCAACTACAATGAGCAGTTCTTC. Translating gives CASRLTTNYNEQFF.

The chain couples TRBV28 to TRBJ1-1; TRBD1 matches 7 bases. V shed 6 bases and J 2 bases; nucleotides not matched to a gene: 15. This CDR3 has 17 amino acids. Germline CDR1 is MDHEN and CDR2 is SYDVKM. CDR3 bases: TGTGCCAGCAGCCTAACAGGGGTCCTGCTAACTAACACTGAAGCTTTCTTT. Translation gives CASSLTGVLLTNTEAFF.

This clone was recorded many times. CDR3 nucleotides: TGTGCCAGCAGCCCCGGGGTTGAGCAGTTCTTC. Amino acids: CASSPGVEQFF. V is TRBV6-2 or TRBV6-3 and J is TRBJ2-1; TRBD2 is a possible D gene (5 bases). The germline V gene has CDR1 MNHEY and CDR2 SVGEGT. V was shortened by 6 bases and J by 9 bases, with 9 bases between the two germline ends. The CDR3 contains 11 residues.

CDR3 amino acids: CAKAGDQETQYF. In nucleotides, the CDR3 is TGTGCCAAAGCGGGGGACCAAGAGACCCAGTACTTC. The chain has TRBV21-1 and TRBJ2-5; the table gives TRBD2 as D, unverified against the DNA. TRBV21-1 is assigned pseudogene status. The CDR3 covers 12 residues.

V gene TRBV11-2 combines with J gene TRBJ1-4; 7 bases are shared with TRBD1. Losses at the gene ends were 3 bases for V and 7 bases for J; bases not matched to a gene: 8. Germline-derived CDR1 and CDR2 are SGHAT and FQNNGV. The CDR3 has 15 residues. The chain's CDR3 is CASSFAGQEIEKLFF. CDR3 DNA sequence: TGTGCCAGCAGCTTTGCAGGACAGGAGATTGAAAAACTGTTTTTT.

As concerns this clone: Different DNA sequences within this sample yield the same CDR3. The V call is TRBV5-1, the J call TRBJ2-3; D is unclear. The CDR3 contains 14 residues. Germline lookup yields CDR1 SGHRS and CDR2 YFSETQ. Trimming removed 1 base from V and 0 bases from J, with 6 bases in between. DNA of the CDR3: TGCGCCAGCAGCTTGCAAGAGAGCACAGATACGCAGTATTTT. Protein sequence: CASSLQESTDTQYF.

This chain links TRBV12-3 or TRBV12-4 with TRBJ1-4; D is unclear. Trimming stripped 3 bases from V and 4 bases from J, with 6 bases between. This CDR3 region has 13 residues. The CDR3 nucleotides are TGTGCCAGCAGTTTGGCAGTTAATGAAAAACTGTTTTTT. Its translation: CASSLAVNEKLFF.

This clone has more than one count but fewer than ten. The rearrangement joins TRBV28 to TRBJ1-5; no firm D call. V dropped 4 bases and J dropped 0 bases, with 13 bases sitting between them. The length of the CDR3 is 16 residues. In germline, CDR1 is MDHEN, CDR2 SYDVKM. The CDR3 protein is CASSWLTLDSNQPQHF. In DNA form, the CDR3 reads TGTGCCAGCAGTTGGTTAACGTTAGATAGCAATCAGCCCCAGCATTTT.

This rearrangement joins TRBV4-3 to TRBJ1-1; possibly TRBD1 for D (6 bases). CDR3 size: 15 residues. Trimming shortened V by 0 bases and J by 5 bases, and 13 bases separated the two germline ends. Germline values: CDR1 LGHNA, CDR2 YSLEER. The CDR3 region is CASSQDTGRGTEAFF. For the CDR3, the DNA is TGCGCCAGCAGCCAAGATACTGGCAGGGGTACTGAAGCTTTCTTT.

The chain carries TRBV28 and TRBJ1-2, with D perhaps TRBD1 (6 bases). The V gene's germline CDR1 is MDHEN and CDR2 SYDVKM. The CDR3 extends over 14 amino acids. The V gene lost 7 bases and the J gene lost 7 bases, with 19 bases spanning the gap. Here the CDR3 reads CASILYEGGSGYTF. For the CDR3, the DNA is TGTGCCAGCATTCTGTATGAGGGGGGGTCTGGCTACACCTTC.

For the CDR3, the DNA is TGTGCCAGCAGGGCCCGGCGGGATGGCTACACCTTC. Protein: CASRARRDGYTF. The rearrangement links TRBV28 to TRBJ1-2; D unresolved. CDR1 is MDHEN and CDR2 is SYDVKM in the germline V gene. The CDR3 sequence is 12 residues long. The ends were cut back, 6 bases at V and 6 bases at J, with 11 bases in the middle.

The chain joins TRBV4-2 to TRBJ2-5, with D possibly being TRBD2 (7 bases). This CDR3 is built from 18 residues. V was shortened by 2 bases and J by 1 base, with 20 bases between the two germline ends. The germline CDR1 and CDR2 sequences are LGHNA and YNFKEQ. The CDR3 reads CASSQRGGGGRTQETQYF. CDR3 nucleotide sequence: TGTGCCAGCAGCCAAAGGGGGGGCGGGGGACGGACCCAAGAGACCCAGTACTTC.

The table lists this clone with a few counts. The CDR3 DNA reads TGTGCCAGCAGCCCACAGGAGAACACCGGGGAGCTGTTTTTT. It is translated as CASSPQENTGELFF. The rearrangement joins TRBV4-2 to TRBJ2-2; D possibly corresponds to TRBD1 (5 bases). There are 14 residues in the CDR3. Trimming took 4 bases from V and 1 from J, leaving 7 bases between them. CDR1 LGHNA and CDR2 YNFKEQ come from the germline V gene.

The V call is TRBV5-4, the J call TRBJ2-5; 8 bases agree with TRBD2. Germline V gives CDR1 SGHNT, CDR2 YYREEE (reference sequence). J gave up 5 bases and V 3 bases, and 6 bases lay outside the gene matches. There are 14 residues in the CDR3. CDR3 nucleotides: TGTGCCAGCAGCTACGGATCGGGGGGGGAGACCCAGTACTTC. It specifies CASSYGSGGETQYF.

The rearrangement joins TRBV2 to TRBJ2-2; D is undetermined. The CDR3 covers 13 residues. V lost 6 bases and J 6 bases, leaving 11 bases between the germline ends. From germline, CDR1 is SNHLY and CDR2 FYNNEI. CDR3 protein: CASRESLAGELFF. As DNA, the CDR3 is TGTGCCAGCAGAGAGTCTTTAGCCGGGGAGCTGTTTTTT. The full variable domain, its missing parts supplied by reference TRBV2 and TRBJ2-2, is EPEVTQTPSHQVTQMGQEVILRCVPISNHLYFYWYRQILGQKVEFLVSFYNNEISEKSEIFDDQFSVERPDGSNFTLKIRSTKLEDSAMYFCASRESLAGELFFGEGSRLTVL.

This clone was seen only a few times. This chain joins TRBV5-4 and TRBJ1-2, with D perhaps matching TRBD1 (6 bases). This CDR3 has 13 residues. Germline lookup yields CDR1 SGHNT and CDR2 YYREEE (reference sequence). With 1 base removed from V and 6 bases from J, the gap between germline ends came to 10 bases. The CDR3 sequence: CASSLSRGDGYTF. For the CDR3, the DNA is TGTGCCAGCAGCTTGAGCAGGGGTGATGGCTACACCTTC.

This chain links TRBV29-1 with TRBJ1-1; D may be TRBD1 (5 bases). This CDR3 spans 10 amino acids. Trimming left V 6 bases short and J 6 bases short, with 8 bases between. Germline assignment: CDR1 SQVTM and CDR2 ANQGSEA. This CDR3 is CSVPGPEAFF. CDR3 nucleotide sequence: TGCAGCGTCCCAGGGCCTGAAGCTTTCTTT.

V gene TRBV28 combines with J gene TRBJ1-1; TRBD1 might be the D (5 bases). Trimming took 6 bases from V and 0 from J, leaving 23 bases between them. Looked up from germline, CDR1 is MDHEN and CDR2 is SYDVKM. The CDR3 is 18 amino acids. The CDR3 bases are TGTGCCAGCAGCCCTTGGGGCGGAGCAAATTATTTGAACACTGAAGCTTTCTTT. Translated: CASSPWGGANYLNTEAFF.

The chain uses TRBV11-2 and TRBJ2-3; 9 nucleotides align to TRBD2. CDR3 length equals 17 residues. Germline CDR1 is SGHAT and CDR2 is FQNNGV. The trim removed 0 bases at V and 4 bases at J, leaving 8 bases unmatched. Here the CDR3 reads CASSLDLSGGPPDTQYF. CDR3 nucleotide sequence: TGTGCCAGCAGCTTAGATCTGAGCGGGGGGCCCCCAGATACGCAGTATTTT.

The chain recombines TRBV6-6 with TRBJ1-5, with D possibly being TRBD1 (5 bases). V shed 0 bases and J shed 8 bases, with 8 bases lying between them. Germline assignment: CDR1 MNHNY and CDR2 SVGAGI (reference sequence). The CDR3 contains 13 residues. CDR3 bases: TGTGCCAGCAGTTACTCTTTAGGGGAGCCCCAGCATTTT. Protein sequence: CASSYSLGEPQHF.

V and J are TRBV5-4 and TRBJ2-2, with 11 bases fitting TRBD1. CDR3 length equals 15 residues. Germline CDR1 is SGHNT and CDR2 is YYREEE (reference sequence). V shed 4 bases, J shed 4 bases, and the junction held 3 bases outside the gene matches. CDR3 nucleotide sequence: TGTGCCAGCAGCGCCGGGACAGGGGGCACCGGGGAGCTGTTTTTT. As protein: CASSAGTGGTGELFF.

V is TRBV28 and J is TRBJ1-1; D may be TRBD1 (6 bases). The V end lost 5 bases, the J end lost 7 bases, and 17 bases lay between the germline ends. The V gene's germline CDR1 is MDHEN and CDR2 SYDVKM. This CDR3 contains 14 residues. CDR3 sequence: CASSTSGGRDEAFF. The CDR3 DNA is TGTGCCAGCAGTACCTCCGGGGGGCGAGATGAAGCTTTCTTT.

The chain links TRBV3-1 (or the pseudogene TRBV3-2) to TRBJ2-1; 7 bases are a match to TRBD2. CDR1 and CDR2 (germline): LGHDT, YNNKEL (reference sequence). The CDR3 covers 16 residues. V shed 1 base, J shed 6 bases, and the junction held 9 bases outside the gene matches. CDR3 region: CASSQVRSGTTNEQFF. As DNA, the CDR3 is TGTGCCAGCAGCCAAGTTCGGTCCGGGACTACCAATGAGCAGTTCTTC.

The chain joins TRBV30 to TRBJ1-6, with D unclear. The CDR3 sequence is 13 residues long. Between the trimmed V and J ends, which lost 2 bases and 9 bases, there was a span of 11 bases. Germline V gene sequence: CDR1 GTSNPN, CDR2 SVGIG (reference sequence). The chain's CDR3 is CAWSLSGVSPLHF. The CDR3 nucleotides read TGTGCCTGGAGTCTGTCCGGGGTTTCACCCCTCCACTTT.